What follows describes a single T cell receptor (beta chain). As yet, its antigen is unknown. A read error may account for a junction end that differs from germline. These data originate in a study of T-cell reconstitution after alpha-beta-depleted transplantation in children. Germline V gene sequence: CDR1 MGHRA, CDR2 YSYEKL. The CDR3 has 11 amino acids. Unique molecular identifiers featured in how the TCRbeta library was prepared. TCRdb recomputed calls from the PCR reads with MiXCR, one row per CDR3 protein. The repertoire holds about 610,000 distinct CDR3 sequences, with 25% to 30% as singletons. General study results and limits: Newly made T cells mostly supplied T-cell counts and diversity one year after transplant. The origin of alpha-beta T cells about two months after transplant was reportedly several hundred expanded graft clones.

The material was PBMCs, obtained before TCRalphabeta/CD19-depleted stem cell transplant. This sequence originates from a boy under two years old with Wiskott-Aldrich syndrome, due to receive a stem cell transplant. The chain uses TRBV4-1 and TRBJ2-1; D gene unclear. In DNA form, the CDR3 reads TGCGCCAGCAGCCCCGGGCCCAGTTCGGTCTTC. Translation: CASSPGPSSVF.